This T cell receptor beta chain was identified during a study of blood T cells in healthy people across ages. The junction had 10 bases not matched to a gene; V was cut back by 4 bases and J by 4 bases. Germline CDR1 is KGHSH and CDR2 is LQKENI. CDR3 length: 15 amino acids. Combining a sample-barcoded 5' primer with a J-beta primer mix, a second PCR ran for 7 to 11 cycles. TCRdb reanalysed the 5' RACE reads using MiXCR and keeps one entry per CDR3 protein. The table records 1,800,000 or so distinct CDR3 sequences, more than 35% of them present only once. The V and J genes are TRBV18 and TRBJ2-7, with TRBD1 matching 7 bases. Sequencing used blood. This TCR derives from a human donor in good health. The CDR3 region is CASSQDRARSYEQYF. The CDR3 DNA sequence: TGTGCCAGCTCACAAGACAGGGCAAGAAGTTACGAGCAGTACTTC.